These 20 T cell receptor beta chains originate from one sample sequenced in a study of T-cell reconstitution after alpha-beta-depleted transplantation in children. TCRbeta library preparation incorporated unique molecular identifiers. TCRdb reprocessed the PCR reads via MiXCR and lists one record per CDR3 protein. The sample holds fewer than 550,000 distinct CDR3 sequences; more than 9.5% are singletons and the top ten take 13% to 15%. The source material was PBMCs, mostly from graft donor cells, sampled 180 days after TCRalphabeta/CD19-depleted stem cell transplant. The receptor set was obtained from a female patient aged 2-10 years who had a stem cell transplant for aplastic anemia, so the T cells may come from the graft donor.

The chain carries TRBV19 and TRBJ1-5; 10 nucleotides match TRBD1. The V gene end was trimmed by 3 bases and the J gene end by 1 base; junction bases not matched to a gene: 6. There are 17 residues in the CDR3. Germline-derived CDR1 and CDR2 are LNHDA and SQIVND (reference sequence). In nucleotides, the CDR3 is TGTGCCAGTAGTATCTCCGGGACAGGGGTAAGCAATCAGCCCCAGCATTTT. It encodes CASSISGTGVSNQPQHF.

This clonotype was counted a few times. J is TRBJ2-1 and V is TRBV9; the D gene is possibly TRBD1 (7 bases). The CDR3 extends over 14 amino acids. In germline, CDR1 is SGDLS, CDR2 YYNGEE. Deletions cut 7 bases from V and 6 bases from J, with 17 bases between. The CDR3 sequence: CASAGKQGSNEQFF. The CDR3 nucleotides read TGTGCCAGCGCGGGGAAACAGGGGTCCAATGAGCAGTTCTTC.

In this sample, this clonotype turned up many times. The CDR3 loop is CSVVSSYNEQFF. Here the CDR3 DNA reads TGCAGCGTTGTAAGCTCCTACAATGAGCAGTTCTTC. The chain carries TRBV29-1 and TRBJ2-1; D not resolved. CDR3 size: 12 residues. Germline CDR1 and CDR2: SQVTM and ANQGSEA. V lost 4 bases to trimming and J lost 0 bases, with 4 bases between them.

This clonotype has only a few counts. This sequence joins TRBV5-1 and TRBJ2-3; 7 nucleotides line up with TRBD2. V gave up 4 bases and J gave up 2 bases; unmatched junction bases: 7. Per germline, CDR1 SGHRS and CDR2 YFSETQ. This CDR3 has 15 amino acids. CDR3 region: CASSPGLEYTDTQYF. The CDR3 DNA is TGCGCCAGCAGCCCCGGACTAGAGTACACAGATACGCAGTATTTT.

This clonotype was found many times. The rearrangement links TRBV10-3 to TRBJ2-1; D is unresolved. In germline, CDR1 is ENHRY, CDR2 SYGVKD. The CDR3 length is 14 residues. Trimming took 2 bases from V and 4 from J, leaving 9 bases between them. CDR3 in DNA: TGTGCCATCAGTGAGCGGCTAGAATACAATGAGCAGTTCTTC. Translated, it gives CAISERLEYNEQFF.

This clonotype has a handful of counts. The chain has TRBV7-9 and TRBJ1-3, with no clear D. Trimming took off 1 base at V and 0 bases at J, with 10 bases between the two ends. This CDR3 has 16 residues. The germline V gene has CDR1 SEHNR and CDR2 FQNEAQ (reference sequence). The CDR3 DNA reads TGTGCCAGCAGCTTAGTTCACGTTTACTCTGGAAACACCATATATTTT. This translates into CASSLVHVYSGNTIYF.

V and J are TRBV12-3 or TRBV12-4 and TRBJ1-2; D not certain. Trimming shortened V by 3 bases and J by 4 bases, and 6 bases separated the two germline ends. This CDR3 is built from 12 residues. The CDR3 bases are TGTGCCAGCAGTTTCGGTACCTATGGCTACACCTTC. It translates to CASSFGTYGYTF.

The rearrangement uses TRBV29-1 and TRBJ1-1; D is possibly TRBD1 (5 bases). The V end was cut by 4 bases, the J end by 0 bases, with 15 bases between. Germline V CDR1 and CDR2: SQVTM, ANQGSEA. This CDR3 comprises 15 residues. The CDR3 bases are TGCAGCGTTGGACCGGGACGGAGCATGAACACTGAAGCTTTCTTT. This sequence encodes CSVGPGRSMNTEAFF.

The J gene is TRBJ2-3, the V gene TRBV7-9, with a weak D call TRBD2 (6 bases). The V and J ends lost 7 bases and 5 bases respectively, with 19 bases between them. CDR1 and CDR2 (germline): SEHNR, FQNEAQ (reference sequence). This CDR3 contains 15 residues. The CDR3 DNA reads TGTGCCAGCAATCTGGCTAGCGTTCGTGTAGATACGCAGTATTTT. It encodes CASNLASVRVDTQYF.

The V gene is TRBV12-3 or TRBV12-4, the J gene TRBJ2-1, with D unclear. The CDR3 extends over 11 amino acids. V dropped 6 bases and J dropped 10 bases, with 10 bases sitting between them. The CDR3 DNA reads as TGTGCCAGCAGCCCCGGACCGGAGCAGTTCTTC. Its translation is CASSPGPEQFF.

The chain has TRBV11-2 and TRBJ2-4, with TRBD2 matching over 9 bases. V shed 3 bases and J 0 bases; nucleotides not matched to a gene: 18. Germline V gives CDR1 SGHAT, CDR2 FQNNGV. This CDR3 has 21 amino acids. The CDR3 DNA reads as TGTGCCAGCAGCTTTTACAGCTCTCCGATGGCGCGGGAGGGAGCCAAAAACATTCAGTACTTC. Its protein product is CASSFYSSPMAREGAKNIQYF. Full variable domain (remainder filled in from reference TRBV11-2 and TRBJ2-4): EAGVAQSPRYKIIEKRQSVAFWCNPISGHATLYWYQQILGQGPKLLIQFQNNGVVDDSQLPKDRFSAERLKGVDSTLKIQPAKLEDSAVYLCASSFYSSPMAREGAKNIQYFGAGTRLSVL.

The chain uses TRBV27 and TRBJ2-3; maybe TRBD1 (5 bases). The CDR3 is 14 amino acids. Germline V CDR1 and CDR2: MNHEY, SMNVEV (reference sequence). Trimming shortened V by 5 bases and J by 0 bases, and 9 bases separated the two germline ends. The CDR3 nucleotides are TGTGCCAGCAGTATCAGACAGAGCACAGATACGCAGTATTTT. This encodes CASSIRQSTDTQYF.

This clonotype was counted many times. V usage is TRBV12-3 or TRBV12-4 and J usage is TRBJ2-1; D assignment may be TRBD1 or TRBD2 (5 bases each). The V and J ends lost 3 bases and 5 bases respectively, with 8 bases between them. The CDR3 consists of 13 residues. CDR3 loop: CASSLGTHNEQFF. CDR3 coding DNA: TGTGCCAGCAGTTTGGGGACCCACAATGAGCAGTTCTTC.

The chain employs TRBV4-2 and TRBJ1-4, with D tentatively TRBD1 (5 bases). CDR3 size: 15 residues. Germline values: CDR1 LGHNA, CDR2 YNFKEQ. V was clipped by 3 bases and J by 7 bases, with 15 bases between them. CDR3 DNA sequence: TGTGCCAGCAGCCACTCAAGGGGTGGGAGTGAAAAACTGTTTTTT. Translated, it gives CASSHSRGGSEKLFF.

This clonotype has only a few counts. The chain is built from TRBV28 and TRBJ1-1, with TRBD1 identical over 9 bases. The CDR3 has 17 amino acids. Germline values: CDR1 MDHEN, CDR2 SYDVKM. Trimming removed 5 bases from V and 5 bases from J; junction bases left unmatched: 15. The chain's CDR3 is CASSSLPGTGIGTEAFF. CDR3 nucleotide sequence: TGTGCCAGCAGTAGCCTTCCCGGGACAGGGATCGGGACTGAAGCTTTCTTT.

This clonotype has at least ten counts. The chain carries TRBV5-1 and TRBJ2-2, with a possible D match to TRBD2 (6 bases). The germline gives CDR1 SGHRS, CDR2 YFSETQ. V was clipped by 4 bases and J by 1 base, with 17 bases between them. This CDR3 has 17 amino acids. CDR3 protein: CASSRGGPSENTGELFF. CDR3 DNA: TGCGCCAGCAGCCGGGGCGGTCCTAGCGAGAACACCGGGGAGCTGTTTTTT.

This clonotype was counted only a few times. The chain recombines TRBV5-1 with TRBJ2-3, with 8 bases aligning to TRBD2. The CDR3 covers 16 residues. Germline V gene data show CDR1 as SGHRS and CDR2 as YFSETQ. The J segment lost 2 bases and the V segment lost 1 base, leaving 6 bases of the junction unmatched. This CDR3 is CASSLRGGPYTDTQYF. In DNA, the CDR3 is TGCGCCAGCAGCTTGCGCGGGGGGCCCTACACAGATACGCAGTATTTT.

There are a few counts of this clonotype. Sequence at one end of the junction differs from germline and may be a read error. The J gene is TRBJ2-1, the V gene TRBV20-1, with TRBD2 identical over 8 bases. CDR1 is DFQATT, CDR2 SNEGSKA, per germline (reference sequence). The CDR3 extends over 11 amino acids. The CDR3 reads CSARPGLGVYF. The CDR3 bases are TGCAGTGCTAGGCCGGGACTAGGGGTGTACTTC.

This clonotype was found a few times. Germline is not matched at one junction end, which may reflect a read error. V is TRBV25-1 and J is TRBJ1-1; D not certain. Germline values: CDR1 MGHDK, CDR2 SYGVNS. CDR3 length: 11 residues. This CDR3 is CASRRNAEAFF. As DNA, the CDR3 is TGTGCCAGCCGGAGGAACGCTGAAGCTTTCTTT. Drawing the rest from reference TRBV25-1 and TRBJ1-1, the complete variable domain is EADIYQTPRYLVIGTGKKITLECSQTMGHDKMYWYQQDPGMELHLIHYSYGVNSTEKGDLSSESTVSRIRTEHFPLTLESARPSHTSQYLCASRRNAEAFFGQGTRLTVV.

The CDR3 region has the DNA TGTGCCAGCAGACCCGGGACAGGGCTTTCTTGGTCACCCCTCCACTTT. Protein sequence: CASRPGTGLSWSPLHF. This sequence joins TRBV6-1 and TRBJ1-6, with 9 positions matching TRBD1. This CDR3 is 16 amino acids long. With 6 bases clipped from V and 10 bases from J, the junction kept 13 bases outside the gene matches. The germline V gene has CDR1 MNHNS and CDR2 SASEGT.